This T cell receptor beta chain was sequenced during a study of vaccination and CD4 T cells after COVID-19 (dated by TCRdb to the early 2020s). At the level of the whole study: Convalescent patients had a positive SARS-CoV-2 result on nasal swab PCR, and of these patients, several had mild disease and one had severe disease. Post-COVID blood samples were collected from convalescent patients a median of approximately 100 days after diagnosis, with a range of about 35 to 180 days. Control cultures used a CEFX viral epitope pool as positive control, an HIV-1 Nef peptide pool as negative control, or no peptide. Participants got two doses of the Pfizer-BioNTech BNT162b2 vaccine (n=8) or two doses of the Moderna mRNA-1273 vaccine (n=2). The convalescent cohort comprised six males and four females, including two Hispanic individuals, seven Caucasians, two Asians and one multiracial person. In 10 COVID-19 convalescent patients and a few infection-naive healthy vaccine recipients, researchers compared the spike-specific CD4+ TCR repertoire from before mRNA vaccination with the repertoire from after. Post-vaccine blood samples were taken a median of 72 days after the second vaccine dose, with a range of about 13 to 250 days. Culture stimuli were overlapping spike peptide pools from SARS-CoV-2 and from the common cold coronaviruses HCoV-NL63, HCoV-OC43 and HCoV-229E. The paper as a whole reports these results and caveats: Of the vaccine-specific clones in convalescent patients, 304 of 307, or nearly all, reacted only to SARS-CoV-2 spike and did not cross-react with common cold coronaviruses. An increase in the median number of SARS-CoV-2-reactive clonotypes from 21 after infection to 38 after vaccination was observed, but the change was not found to be significant. The number of convalescent patients in the study was relatively small, and the study did not examine early timepoints following natural infection. In convalescent patients, a median around 86% of post-vaccine SARS-CoV-2-reactive clones were detected only after vaccination, and vaccine-specific priming was suggested by this finding.

Comments on this clonotype: Which antigen it targets is not known. No per-base quality is available; no much larger clone lies one base away.

Libraries came from PCR. At the Johns Hopkins FTIC core, DNA from the cultured CD4+ T cells underwent TCR sequencing with the Oncomine TCR Beta short-read assay. Genomic DNA was extracted from the cultured CD4+ T cells with the QIAamp micro DNA kit. Oncomine TCR Beta libraries made from cultured CD4+ T cells were pooled using unique dual indexes and sequenced on an Illumina iSeq 100. As for the authors' bioinformatics: Non-productive sequences were filtered out, and CDR3s that did not start with C, did not end with F or W, or were shorter than 7 amino acids were discarded. Antigen-specific clonotypes were identified using the MANAFEST web application through comparison of peptide-stimulated wells with reference and other culture wells. To be called positive, a clone needed an FDR below 0.05, an odds ratio above 5, and a productive frequency above 0.1% in at least two of three replicate wells. A clonotype counted as cross-reactive if it showed significant expansion both in the SARS-CoV-2 spike wells and in at least one common cold coronavirus spike condition. CDR3 homology was assessed with Levenshtein distances (stringdist) and unrooted phylogenetic trees (ape) in R version 3.6.1. The public reads were run again by TCRdb, first through fastp at Q25 and then through MiXCR, and only productive beta chains were kept. Identical CDR3 proteins give one entry, which carries the most common genes and DNA. Clone size and V and J calls follow TCRdb, not the original study. The sample table shows under 11,000 distinct CDR3 sequences, and 40% to 50% are seen once. The ten most abundant clones make up about 35% of the sample.

The germline ends are 13 bases apart after V is trimmed by 4 bases and J by 4 bases. The CDR3 goes from the cysteine to the phenylalanine over 14 residues. The read is trimmed to its CDR3 DNA, 42 bases read in frame from base 1. Reading the germline V gene (reference sequence) gives CDR1 GTSNPN and CDR2 SVGIG. Interpreted using the paper, the treatment or condition label stands for: approximately nine-day PBMC culture with coronavirus spike peptide pools or control peptides (ViraFEST assay). The ViraFEST assay, used in the study, expanded antigen-specific T cells with peptide pools and then identified the expanded clonotypes through TCR sequencing. The convalescent patients' positive SARS-CoV-2 PCR tests fell between March and December 2020, which was before the Alpha, Beta and Delta variants emerged in the United States. Over 1.5 million PBMCs per well were cultured in IMDM with roughly 5% human AB serum and roughly 10 IU/ml IL-2, plus 10 ug/ml peptide pools. Half of the culture medium was replaced with fresh IL-2-containing medium on days 3 and 7. After less than twelve days of culture, CD4+ T cells were isolated by negative selection with the EasySep CD4+ T cell isolation kit. Ficoll-Paque Plus gradient centrifugation was used to isolate PBMCs from whole blood, and the isolated PBMCs were then either used fresh or cryopreserved at -140C. In general, triplicate wells were set up for every culture condition.

The receptor comes from a human donor who had recovered from COVID-19. The chain employs TRBV30 and TRBJ2-2, with the identity of the D gene unclear. Input material: CD4+ T cells from blood, cultured in vitro. This receptor carries the CDR3 CAWNTDRATGELFF. The DNA reads TGTGCCTGGAATACAGACCGGGCCACCGGGGAGCTGTTTTTT. With the portions outside the CDR3 filled from the reference TRBV30 and TRBJ2-2 genes, the complete variable region becomes SQTIHQWPATLVQPVGSPLSLECTVEGTSNPNLYWYRQAAGRGLQLLFYSVGIGQISSEVPQNLSASRPQDRQFILSSKKLLLSDSGFYLCAWNTDRATGELFFGEGSRLTVL.